This T cell receptor (beta chain) comes out of a study of control samples from healthy donors and cancer patients. Germline V gene data show CDR1 as SQVTM and CDR2 as ANQGSEA. This CDR3 has 14 amino acids. Trimming stripped 4 bases from V and 7 bases from J, with 16 bases between. Using immunoSEQ multiplex PCR, the repertoire was profiled, and TCRdb retains in-frame clones only, with some absent. This table has about 150,000 clones, 93% appearing once. This clonotype was sampled from a man aged 50 to 60 in good health. The chain is built from TRBV29-1 and TRBJ2-2; D possibly uses TRBD1 or TRBD2 (6 bases each). Sequencing was done on a sample of blood. In DNA, the CDR3 is TGCAGCGTTGTCCCCACGGGGGCGATCGGGGAGCTGTTTTTT. It is translated as CSVVPTGAIGELFF.